The T cell receptor beta chain under discussion was sequenced for a study of blood T cell repertoires in COVID-19. Study in general: The origin of the acute and convalescent COVID-19 samples was the United States, Italy and Spain. T cells, B-cell-depleted T cells, or PBMCs provided the cDNA or gDNA that served as material.

The CDR3 length is 15 residues. V lost 9 bases, J lost 5 bases, and 10 bases stayed unmatched. Per germline, CDR1 LNHDA and CDR2 SQIVND (reference sequence). Authors' methods: It was from reference gene primer amplification that nucleated cell counts were estimated. Sequencing used immunoSEQ multiplex PCR; TCRdb keeps in-frame clones, though not all of them. V and J calls plus clone size are reproduced from that table; the DNA served to infer D and trimming. Among approximately 61,000 clones listed, approximately 79% were seen once. The source of this sequence is a woman in her 70s with acute or convalescent COVID-19. The chain joins TRBV19 to TRBJ1-4; TRBD1 matches 9 bases. The sequenced sample was peripheral blood. The CDR3 sequence: CASQKQGAYNEKLFF. The CDR3 DNA reads TGTGCCAGCCAAAAACAGGGGGCATACAATGAAAAACTGTTTTTT.